Listed below are T cell receptor beta chains from one sample, sequenced in a study of CD8 T cells in ankylosing spondylitis. Each CDR3 protein gets one entry after TCRdb re-called the 5' RACE reads with MiXCR. The sample lists 150,000 to 200,000 distinct CDR3 sequences; 10% to 15% were seen once. The sequenced material came from blood, either unsorted or a sorted T cell fraction (not recorded which). The receptors originated from a female donor with ankylosing spondylitis or in good health (not recorded which). Each CDR3 is given with its conserved first and last residue. Fields, in order: V gene, J gene, clone size, CDR3 length, D gene, CDR3 DNA, CDR3 protein. The D gene is left open where the match is weak. Only some rows state a clone size, as once, few, many or a class for expanded clones.

>TRBV6-5|TRBJ2-2|-|17|TRBD2
TGTGCCAGCAGTTACTCAGGACTAGCGTTGAACACCGGGGAGCTGTTTTTT
CASSYSGLALNTGELFF
>TRBV20-1|TRBJ2-1|many|16|TRBD2
TGCAGTGCTAGACCCCCGACTAGCGGGAGGGTTGATGAGCAGTTCTTC
CSARPPTSGRVDEQFF
>TRBV5-1|TRBJ1-4|-|13|-
TGCGCCAGCAGCTTGGTCCCTCAAGAAAAACTGTTTTTT
CASSLVPQEKLFF
>TRBV20-1|TRBJ2-1|many|15|TRBD2
TGCAGTGCCCGCCCCGGGGAGCGGGAGTGGAATGAGCAGTTCTTC
CSARPGEREWNEQFF
>TRBV5-1|TRBJ1-1|few|14|-
TGCGCCAGCAGCTTTGGTTTTGGGTTCCCGGAAGCTTTCTTT
CASSFGFGFPEAFF
>TRBV7-3|TRBJ2-1|many|13|-
TGTGCCAGCGGGGTAAGCTCCTACAATGAGCAGTTCTTC
CASGVSSYNEQFF
>TRBV7-9|TRBJ2-3|many|13|-
TGTGCCAGCAGCTTAGCGTTGGAGGATACGCAGTATTTT
CASSLALEDTQYF
>TRBV9|TRBJ1-2|-|14|-
TGTGCCAGCAGCGTCAGGGAGGGAAACTATGGCTACACCTTC
CASSVREGNYGYTF
>TRBV4-3|TRBJ2-5|many|16|-
TGCGCCAGCAGCCAAGAGCACGGGAGTACCCAAGAGACCCAGTACTTC
CASSQEHGSTQETQYF
>TRBV28|TRBJ1-2|many|13|-
TGTGCCAGCAGTCCCCCGGAGGCTTGGGGCTACACCTTC
CASSPPEAWGYTF
>TRBV12-3/TRBV12-4|TRBJ2-5|few|14|-
TGTGCCAGCAGGGGGGGGACAGGACAAGAGACCCAGTACTTC
CASRGGTGQETQYF
>TRBV19|TRBJ2-7|few|14|TRBD2
TGTGCCAGTAGTCGCCTGGGGGGGAAGGGCGAGCAGTACTTC
CASSRLGGKGEQYF
>TRBV29-1|TRBJ2-5|-|14|TRBD1
TGCAGCGTTGAAGGCCCAGGGGGTTGGGAGACCCAGTACTTC
CSVEGPGGWETQYF
>TRBV5-1|TRBJ2-7|many|12|-
TGCGCCAGCAGCTGGGGCGGTGGCGAGCAGTACTTC
CASSWGGGEQYF
>TRBV5-5|TRBJ1-1|many|16|TRBD1
TGTGCCAGCAGTAAGGCCCGGACAGGAGCGAACACTGAAGCTTTCTTT
CASSKARTGANTEAFF
>TRBV20-1|TRBJ2-2|few|13|-
TGCAGTGTATTAGGGGCGGGCACCGGGGAGCTGTTTTTT
CSVLGAGTGELFF
>TRBV3-1|TRBJ1-1|few|15|TRBD1
TGTGCCAGCAGCCAAGTCGCCGGCCAGGGGGATGGAGCTTTCTTT
CASSQVAGQGDGAFF
>TRBV7-9|TRBJ1-5|few|14|-
TGTGTCAGCAGCAACACAGGGTTTAATCAGCCCCAGCATTTT
CVSSNTGFNQPQHF
>TRBV4-2|TRBJ2-1|many|14|-
TGTGCCAGCAGCCAAGCGCGGGACTACAATGAGCAGTTCTTC
CASSQARDYNEQFF
>TRBV12-5|TRBJ1-2|many|14|-
TGTGCTAGTGGATCAATACCGGACAGCTATGGCTACACCTTC
CASGSIPDSYGYTF
>TRBV5-1|TRBJ2-1|many|11|-
TGCGCCAGCAGCTTGGAGCATGAGCAGTTCTTC
CASSLEHEQFF
>TRBV10-3|TRBJ2-3|many|15|TRBD2
TGTGCCATCAGTGAGCTAGCGGGACCCACAGATACGCAGTATTTT
CAISELAGPTDTQYF
>TRBV21-1|TRBJ2-5|-|16|-
TGTGCCAGCAGCAAAGGGGATGAGAGTTACCAAGAGACCCAGTACTTC
CASSKGDESYQETQYF
>TRBV6-2/TRBV6-3|TRBJ2-3|-|14|TRBD1
TGTGCCAGCAGTCAGAACAGGGGAGCAGATACGCAGTATTTT
CASSQNRGADTQYF
>TRBV20-1|TRBJ1-1|few|13|-
TGCAGTGCCACCCCGGGGGCCGGTGGTGAAGCTTTCTTT
CSATPGAGGEAFF
>TRBV7-2|TRBJ2-7|-|14|-
TGTGCCAGCAGCTTGGGACAAAACCAGGGGGAGCAGTACTTC
CASSLGQNQGEQYF
>TRBV3-1|TRBJ2-2|-|17|TRBD2
TGTGCCAGCAGCCAACGAGGTGGGAGGGCGAACACCGGGGAGCTGTTTTTT
CASSQRGGRANTGELFF
>TRBV20-1|TRBJ2-3|many|13|-
TGCAGTGCTGCAGCAGGGGCCCCAGATACGCAGTATTTT
CSAAAGAPDTQYF
>TRBV5-5|TRBJ1-5|once|15|TRBD1
TGTGCCAGCAGCCCCGGGGCAGGGGGACATCAGCCCCAGCATTTT
CASSPGAGGHQPQHF
>TRBV7-9|TRBJ2-7|-|14|-
TGTGCCAGCAGCTTAGGTATTGACAGGACGGGGCAGTACTTC
CASSLGIDRTGQYF
>TRBV28|TRBJ2-1|many|15|-
TGTGCCAGCAGCTTAGGGTCTGGTTCCTACAATGAGCAGTTCTTC
CASSLGSGSYNEQFF
>TRBV2|TRBJ2-1|many|19|-
TGTGCCAGCAGGAACCCAACCTCCAGGACAGAGAGCTCCTACAATGAGCAGTTCTTC
CASRNPTSRTESSYNEQFF
>TRBV7-2|TRBJ2-2|-|13|-
TGTGCCAGCAGCCCGACAGCCACCGGGGAGCTGTTTTTT
CASSPTATGELFF
>TRBV5-1|TRBJ2-1|-|17|TRBD1
TGCGCCAGCAGAGGGACAGGGGGAAGTAGCTCCTACAATGAGCAGTTCTTC
CASRGTGGSSSYNEQFF
>TRBV27|TRBJ2-3|many|14|-
TGTGCCAGCAGTTTAAACAGGGGCACAGATACGCAGTATTTT
CASSLNRGTDTQYF
>TRBV27|TRBJ1-1|many|14|-
TGTGCCAGCAGTTCGGGTACAGAGTTCCCTGAAGCTTTCTTT
CASSSGTEFPEAFF
>TRBV5-1|TRBJ1-1|few|15|TRBD1
TGCGCCAGCAGCAGACGACAGGGTTTCGACACTGAAGCTTTCTTT
CASSRRQGFDTEAFF